This T cell receptor (beta chain) was recorded in a study of neurological immune-mediated disorders. The CDR3 contains 15 residues. The V and J ends lost 0 bases and 1 base respectively, with 7 bases between them. Germline loops: CDR1 LNHNV, CDR2 YYDKDF (reference sequence). The unsorted libraries originated from 2 million PBMCs that had been stored at -80 C. Whole-study findings and limits: Because no CDR3 amino acid sequences were shared across subjects by expanded clones, private repertoires were suggested in all groups.

The cDNA was generated through 5'RACE incorporating 10-nucleotide random UMIs. From the 5' RACE reads, TCRdb called clonotypes with MiXCR, one entry per CDR3 protein. In the table there are about 59,000 distinct CDR3 sequences, more than 9.5% of which are singletons. This clonotype occurred a few times. Its matching antigen is unknown. Sequencing was carried out using PBMCs. This TCR was sampled from a woman aged 60 to 75 with HTLV-1-associated myelopathy (HAM/TSP). The chain has TRBV15 and TRBJ1-5, with D possibly being TRBD1 (5 bases). The CDR3 DNA reads TGTGCCACCAGCAGAGATCGACAGAGCAATCAGCCCCAGCATTTT. It yields the protein CATSRDRQSNQPQHF.